This passage covers 27 T cell receptor beta chains from one sample sequenced in a study of blood T cell repertoires in COVID-19 (TCRdb year 2020). The library was prepared using the immunoSEQ multiplex PCR assay. Drawn from immuneACCESS, this table holds only the in-frame rearrangements with V and J called that TCRdb kept. Clones are partly lost; checked studies trace under half to an unresolved V gene and leave the rest unexplained. Here the sample has 180,000 or so clones; roughly 79% occur a single time. The ten largest clones add up to 6% to 8% of the sample. Sequenced: peripheral blood. These receptor sequences come from a human donor with acute or convalescent COVID-19. The donor label of this sample is uncertain.

As for this clone: Other DNA sequences in the sample encode the same CDR3. The chain employs TRBV7-9 and TRBJ1-5; 10 positions match TRBD1. V was clipped by 5 bases and J by 4 bases; unmatched bases: 5. Germline V gene data show CDR1 as SEHNR and CDR2 as FQNEAQ (reference sequence). The CDR3 totals 15 residues. In nucleotides, the CDR3 is TGTGCCAGCAGCCCTCCGGGACAGGGGAATCAGCCCCAGCATTTT. Translating it yields CASSPPGQGNQPQHF.

V usage is TRBV30 and J usage is TRBJ2-5; perhaps TRBD2 as D (6 bases). CDR1 and CDR2 (germline): GTSNPN, SVGIG (reference sequence). V lost 5 bases to trimming and J lost 1 base, with 8 bases between them. The CDR3 runs to 12 residues. The CDR3: CAWLGGQETQYF. CDR3 sequence (DNA): TGTGCCTGGTTGGGGGGCCAAGAGACCCAGTACTTC.

The rearrangement joins TRBV30 to TRBJ2-5, with D hard to call. The CDR3 is made up of 12 amino acids. V dropped 4 bases and J dropped 5 bases, with 11 bases sitting between them. CDR1 is GTSNPN, CDR2 SVGIG, per germline (reference sequence). The CDR3 nucleotides are TGTGCCTGGACCCCCGGCAGGGAGACCCAGTACTTC. Translation: CAWTPGRETQYF.

This clone was counted once. V gene TRBV16 combines with J gene TRBJ2-5; TRBD2 might be the D (5 bases). The CDR3 is made up of 13 amino acids. The ends were cut back, 4 bases at V and 4 bases at J, with 10 bases in the middle. Per the germline V gene, CDR1 is KGHSY and CDR2 is FQNENV. The CDR3 nucleotides read TGTGCCAGCAGCCTCACTAGAGGAGAGACCCAGTACTTC. Its translation: CASSLTRGETQYF.

J is TRBJ2-7 and V is TRBV18; 14 bases fit TRBD2. The CDR3 sequence is 15 residues long. The V segment lost 6 bases and the J segment 3 bases; nucleotides outside the gene matches: 4. Germline values: CDR1 KGHSH, CDR2 LQKENI. CDR3 residues: CASSQGLAGVYEQYF. The CDR3 region has the DNA TGTGCCAGCTCGCAGGGACTAGCGGGAGTCTACGAGCAGTACTTC.

V is TRBV15 and J is TRBJ1-6; 7 bases are a match to TRBD1. The CDR3 has 16 amino acids. Germline V gives CDR1 LNHNV, CDR2 YYDKDF (reference sequence). V trimming: 3 bases; J trimming: 7 bases; junction bases outside the gene matches: 9. For the CDR3, the DNA is TGTGCCACCAGCAGCGGCCGGACAGGACACAATTCACCCCTCCACTTT. It specifies CATSSGRTGHNSPLHF.

The V gene is TRBV6-6, the J gene TRBJ1-5, with TRBD1 matching 9 bases. V dropped 4 bases and J dropped 3; count of bases not matched to a gene: 7. Germline V CDR1 and CDR2: MNHNY, SVGAGI (reference sequence). The CDR3 spans 16 residues. The CDR3 DNA is TGTGCCAGCAGTTTGGGGACAGGGACCCCCAATCAGCCCCAGCATTTT. Its protein is CASSLGTGTPNQPQHF.

This clone turned up a few times. V usage is TRBV18 and J usage is TRBJ1-5; the D is unclear. Germline V gene data show CDR1 as KGHSH and CDR2 as LQKENI. Trimming took off 3 bases at V and 0 bases at J, with 6 bases between the two ends. The CDR3 sequence is 14 residues long. CDR3 residues: CASSPGYSNQPQHF. CDR3 DNA: TGTGCCAGCTCACCCGGTTATAGCAATCAGCCCCAGCATTTT.

The chain links TRBV19 to TRBJ1-5, with 8 bases fitting TRBD1. V lost 3 bases, J lost 2 bases, and 3 bases stayed unmatched. This CDR3 spans 15 amino acids. From germline, CDR1 is LNHDA and CDR2 SQIVND (reference sequence). CDR3 coding DNA: TGTGCCAGTAGTATGACAGGGGTTGGCAATCAGCCCCAGCATTTT. Amino acids: CASSMTGVGNQPQHF.

This sequence joins TRBV5-6 and TRBJ2-3; D may be TRBD2 (6 bases). Germline V lookup: CDR1 SGHDT, CDR2 YYEEEE. V was cut by 3 bases and J by 5 bases, with 13 bases left in between. The CDR3 totals 14 residues. The CDR3 DNA reads TGTGCCAGCAGCTCGGGACCCGGGGGAGATACGCAGTATTTT. Translated: CASSSGPGGDTQYF.

This clone qualifies as medium-sized. The J gene is TRBJ2-5, the V gene TRBV24-1, with 9 positions matching TRBD1. With V trimmed by 3 bases and J by 3 bases, 1 base remained unmatched. Germline CDR1 KGHDR, CDR2 SFDVKD. This CDR3 region has 14 residues. The CDR3 DNA reads as TGTGCCACCAGTGATAGGACAGGGGAAGAGACCCAGTACTTC. This gives the protein CATSDRTGEETQYF.

This chain links TRBV10-3 with TRBJ1-1, with a possible D match to TRBD1 (5 bases). The CDR3 covers 14 residues. V was trimmed by 6 bases and J by 2 bases, leaving 13 bases between them. From germline, CDR1 is ENHRY and CDR2 SYGVKD. CDR3: CAIRRGRENTEAFF. The CDR3 DNA reads TGTGCCATCAGAAGGGGAAGGGAAAACACTGAAGCTTTCTTT.

This chain connects TRBV6-6 to TRBJ2-7; D gene ambiguous. The germline CDR1 and CDR2 sequences are MNHNY and SVGAGI (reference sequence). The CDR3 has 15 amino acids. Between the trimmed V and J ends, which lost 5 bases and 0 bases, there was a span of 14 bases. Here the CDR3 reads CASSGVAVSSYEQYF. CDR3 nucleotide sequence: TGTGCCAGCAGTGGAGTCGCGGTCAGCTCCTACGAGCAGTACTTC.

This chain links TRBV14 with TRBJ1-2, with D possibly matching TRBD1 (5 bases). V shed 1 base and J shed 3 bases, with 9 bases lying between them. Germline values: CDR1 SGHDN, CDR2 FVKESK. This CDR3 is 14 amino acids long. CDR3 residues: CASSQAGMYYGYTF. The CDR3 DNA sequence: TGTGCCAGCAGCCAAGCAGGGATGTACTATGGCTACACCTTC.

J is TRBJ1-1 and V is TRBV5-1; the D gene is possibly TRBD1 (6 bases). V was shortened by 4 bases and J by 1 base, with 8 bases between the two germline ends. The CDR3 length is 13 residues. Germline lookup yields CDR1 SGHRS and CDR2 YFSETQ. The CDR3 nucleotides are TGCGCCAGCAGCCGACAGGAGAACACTGAAGCTTTCTTT. This translates into CASSRQENTEAFF.

The chain joins TRBV9 to TRBJ2-3, with 7 nucleotides matching TRBD1. Germline-derived CDR1 and CDR2 are SGDLS and YYNGEE. The junction had 2 bases not matched to a gene; V was cut back by 0 bases and J by 4 bases. This CDR3 comprises 14 residues. CDR3 residues: CASSVAGTADTQYF. The CDR3 nucleotides read TGTGCCAGCAGCGTAGCTGGGACAGCAGATACGCAGTATTTT.

This rearrangement joins TRBV7-9 to TRBJ1-4; no firm D call. Germline V CDR1 and CDR2: SEHNR, FQNEAQ (reference sequence). V gave up 3 bases and J gave up 4 bases, with 9 bases separating them. CDR3 size: 14 residues. CDR3 bases: TGTGCCAGCAGCTTCGGCGGGTATAATGAAAAACTGTTTTTT. Its translation is CASSFGGYNEKLFF.

The chain has TRBV19 and TRBJ1-1; D unclear. Trimming stripped 2 bases from V and 2 bases from J, with 9 bases between. CDR1 and CDR2 from the germline V gene are LNHDA and SQIVND (reference sequence). The CDR3 has 14 amino acids. CDR3 protein: CASSIPGTNTEAFF. The CDR3 nucleotides are TGTGCCAGTAGTATACCGGGAACAAACACTGAAGCTTTCTTT.

In its sample, this clone was seen a few times. This CDR3 is also generated by other DNA sequences in the sample. The chain has TRBV30 and TRBJ1-5; 9 bases align to TRBD1. Germline V gene data show CDR1 as GTSNPN and CDR2 as SVGIG (reference sequence). The junction had 1 base not matched to a gene; V was cut back by 2 bases and J by 5 bases. The CDR3 runs 13 residues. CDR3 region: CAWSRQGDQPQHF. The CDR3 DNA follows: TGTGCCTGGAGTAGACAGGGGGATCAGCCCCAGCATTTT.

The J gene is TRBJ2-1, the V gene TRBV5-1, with TRBD1 as a possible D gene (6 bases). Germline V gene sequence: CDR1 SGHRS, CDR2 YFSETQ. The CDR3 is made up of 15 amino acids. Trimming shortened V by 0 bases and J by 7 bases, and 14 bases separated the two germline ends. The CDR3 DNA sequence: TGCGCCAGCAGCTTGGGGGACACAACGCGGAATGAGCAGTTCTTC. The encoded protein is CASSLGDTTRNEQFF.

The chain carries TRBV7-9 and TRBJ2-1; D unresolved. Germline values: CDR1 SEHNR, CDR2 FQNEAQ (reference sequence). CDR3 length: 15 amino acids. Trimming pared 3 bases from V and 0 bases from J, leaving 9 bases between. The CDR3 loop reads CASSLATYSYNEQFF. CDR3 nucleotides: TGTGCCAGCAGCTTGGCGACATACTCCTACAATGAGCAGTTCTTC.

The genes are TRBV6-5 and TRBJ1-5; possibly TRBD1 for D (6 bases). The CDR3 consists of 14 residues. Between the trimmed V and J ends, which lost 7 bases and 11 bases, there was a span of 21 bases. Per germline, CDR1 MNHEY and CDR2 SVGAGI. Written as DNA, the CDR3 is TGTGCCAGCAAACAGGACAGTCTTGCGGGGGCCCAGCATTTT. It codes for CASKQDSLAGAQHF.

This chain joins TRBV28 and TRBJ1-5; 7 bases agree with TRBD1. V shed 2 bases, J shed 2 bases, and the junction held 3 bases outside the gene matches. Germline V gene data show CDR1 as MDHEN and CDR2 as SYDVKM. This CDR3 is 15 amino acids long. CDR3 in amino acids: CASSLPDRGNQPQHF. CDR3 coding DNA: TGTGCCAGCAGTTTACCCGACAGGGGCAATCAGCCCCAGCATTTT.

The gene calls are TRBV6-5 and TRBJ2-7; 7 bases match TRBD1. J lost 3 bases, V lost 2 bases, and 7 bases had no gene match. CDR1 MNHEY and CDR2 SVGAGI come from the germline V gene. CDR3 size: 15 residues. CDR3 nucleotides: TGTGCCAGCAGTTACGAAGGGGGCGCGTTCTACGAGCAGTACTTC. Protein product: CASSYEGGAFYEQYF.

This clone was seen a handful of times. V and J are TRBV11-3 and TRBJ1-1; D possibly corresponds to TRBD1 (6 bases). Trimming left V 5 bases short and J 5 bases short, with 12 bases between. The CDR3 loop spans 13 amino acids. Per the germline V gene, CDR1 is SGHNT and CDR2 is YENEEA. The CDR3 DNA sequence: TGTGCCAGCAGCCTCAGACAGGAAACTGAAGCTTTCTTT. This codes for CASSLRQETEAFF.

This chain joins TRBV18 and TRBJ2-1; TRBD2 is a possible D gene (6 bases). V lost 1 base, J lost 8 bases, and 18 bases lay in between. The germline V gene has CDR1 KGHSH and CDR2 LQKENI. The CDR3 has 16 amino acids. The CDR3 protein is CASSPLPGSTDDEQFF. CDR3 bases: TGTGCCAGCTCACCACTCCCCGGGAGTACTGATGATGAGCAGTTCTTC.

This rearrangement joins TRBV5-6 to TRBJ2-3; the D gene is possibly TRBD2 (5 bases). Trimming took 2 bases from V and 0 from J, leaving 10 bases between them. The germline V gene encodes CDR1 SGHDT and CDR2 YYEEEE. CDR3 size: 15 residues. In DNA form, the CDR3 reads TGTGCCAGCAGCTTCGGGCGAGGGAGCACAGATACGCAGTATTTT. Protein sequence: CASSFGRGSTDTQYF.